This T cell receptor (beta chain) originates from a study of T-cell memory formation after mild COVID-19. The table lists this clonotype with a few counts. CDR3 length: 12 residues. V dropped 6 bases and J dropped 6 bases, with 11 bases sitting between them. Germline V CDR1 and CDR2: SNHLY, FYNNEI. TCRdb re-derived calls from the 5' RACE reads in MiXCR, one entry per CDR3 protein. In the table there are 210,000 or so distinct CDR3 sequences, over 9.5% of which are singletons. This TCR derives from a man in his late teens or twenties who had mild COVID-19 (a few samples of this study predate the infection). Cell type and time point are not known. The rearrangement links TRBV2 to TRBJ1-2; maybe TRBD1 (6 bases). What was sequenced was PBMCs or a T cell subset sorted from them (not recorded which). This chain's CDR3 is CASSAQGHGYTF. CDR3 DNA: TGTGCCAGCAGCGCACAGGGCCATGGCTACACCTTC.